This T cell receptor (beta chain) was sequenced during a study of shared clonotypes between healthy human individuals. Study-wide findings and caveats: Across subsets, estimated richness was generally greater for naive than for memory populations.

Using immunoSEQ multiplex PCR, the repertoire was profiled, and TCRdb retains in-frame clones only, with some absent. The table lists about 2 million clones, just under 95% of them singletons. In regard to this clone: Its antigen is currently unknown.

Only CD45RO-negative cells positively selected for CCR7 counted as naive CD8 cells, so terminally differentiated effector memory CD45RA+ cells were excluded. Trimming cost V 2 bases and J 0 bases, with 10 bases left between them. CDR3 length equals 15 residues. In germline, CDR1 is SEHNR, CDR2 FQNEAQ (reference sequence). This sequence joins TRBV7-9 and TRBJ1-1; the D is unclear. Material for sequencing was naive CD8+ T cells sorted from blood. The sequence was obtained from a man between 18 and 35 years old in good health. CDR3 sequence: CASSLYMGLNTEAFF. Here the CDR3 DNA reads TGTGCCAGCAGCTTATATATGGGCTTGAACACTGAAGCTTTCTTT.